Shown below are 22 T cell receptor beta chains from a single sample sequenced in a study of T cell repertoires in aging, cancer and after chemotherapy. TCR beta rearrangements were amplified from peripheral blood genomic DNA. Multiplex touch-down PCR with TRB-A/B primers amplified rearranged V-D-J TRB sequences. TCRdb reanalysed the multiplex PCR reads using MiXCR and keeps one entry per CDR3 protein. Of 2,500 to 3,000 distinct CDR3 sequences in the sample, around 39% are singletons; the top ten hold about 42%. The sequenced sample consisted of blood. These receptors all come from a human donor with a blood cancer.

J is TRBJ2-5 and V is TRBV5-6; no clear D gene. Trimming left V 0 bases short and J 3 bases short, with 0 bases between. CDR3 length: 11 amino acids. The germline V gene encodes CDR1 SGHDT and CDR2 YYEEEE. CDR3 in amino acids: CASSLEETQYF. CDR3 bases: TGTGCCAGCAGCTTGGAAGAGACCCAGTACTTC.

This clonotype was counted between two and nine times. This rearrangement joins TRBV12-3 or TRBV12-4 to TRBJ2-1; 9 bases agree with TRBD2. The CDR3 spans 15 residues. Trimming at V came to 7 bases and at J to 5 bases, leaving 9 bases not matched to a gene. The CDR3 DNA reads TGTGCCAGCAAGGCTAGCGGGATTCCCGACAATGAGCAGTTCTTC. Its protein product is CASKASGIPDNEQFF.

This clonotype was seen just once. A read error may account for a junction end that differs from germline. V is TRBV6-5 and J is TRBJ2-5; D not certain. The CDR3 has 14 residues. The germline V gene encodes CDR1 MNHEY and CDR2 SVGAGI. The CDR3 bases are TGCGCCAGCAGTGATCTTCGAAGACAAGAGACCCAGTACTTC. It is translated as CASSDLRRQETQYF.

The V and J genes are TRBV27 and TRBJ2-3, with a possible D match to TRBD2 (5 bases). Trimming removed 3 bases from V and 0 bases from J, with 13 bases in between. Germline CDR1 and CDR2: MNHEY and SMNVEV (reference sequence). The CDR3 loop spans 16 amino acids. For the CDR3, the DNA is TGTGCCAGCAGTTTGGCAGTGGGAGTTAGCACAGATACGCAGTATTTT. Amino acids: CASSLAVGVSTDTQYF.

This clonotype is termed large (0.1 to 1%). The rearrangement links TRBV18 to TRBJ1-5; 8 bases align to TRBD1. Losses at the gene ends were 5 bases for V and 7 bases for J; bases not matched to a gene: 4. Germline values: CDR1 KGHSH, CDR2 LQKENI. The CDR3 consists of 13 residues. This CDR3 is CASSVDRAQPQHF. In DNA, the CDR3 is TGTGCCAGCTCAGTGGACAGGGCGCAGCCCCAGCATTTT.

This clonotype showed up just a few times. The J gene is TRBJ2-3, the V gene TRBV27; 7 nucleotides line up with TRBD2. The germline V gene has CDR1 MNHEY and CDR2 SMNVEV (reference sequence). There are 15 residues in the CDR3. J was trimmed by 6 bases and V by 1 base; bases with no gene match: 7. The CDR3 coding sequence is TGTGCCAGCAGTTTATTCAGCGGGGTCAGTGATACGCAGTATTTT. Its translation is CASSLFSGVSDTQYF.

This clonotype was seen a few times. CDR3 protein: CASSSGDDTGELFF. The CDR3 DNA follows: TGTGCCAGCAGTTCAGGGGATGACACCGGGGAGCTGTTTTTT. The chain recombines TRBV12-3 or TRBV12-4 with TRBJ2-2, with a possible D match to TRBD1 (6 bases). This CDR3 is built from 14 residues. V gave up 4 bases and J gave up 3 bases, with 9 bases separating them.

The genes are TRBV7-2 and TRBJ2-1, with D perhaps given as TRBD1 or TRBD2 (6 bases each). Looked up from germline, CDR1 is SGHTA and CDR2 is FQGNSA. V lost 5 bases to trimming and J lost 5 bases, with 13 bases between them. The CDR3 contains 14 residues. The CDR3 coding sequence is TGTGCCAGCAGCCGGGGGCACGGACACAATGAGCAGTTCTTC. Protein sequence: CASSRGHGHNEQFF.

The chain joins TRBV6-5 to TRBJ1-5; no clear D. The germline V gene encodes CDR1 MNHEY and CDR2 SVGAGI. The V end lost 6 bases, the J end lost 3 bases, and 9 bases lay between the germline ends. The CDR3 loop spans 13 amino acids. The CDR3 reads CASRAGHNQPQHF. Written as DNA, the CDR3 is TGTGCCAGCAGAGCCGGGCACAATCAGCCCCAGCATTTT.

In its sample, this clonotype was seen a few times. V usage is TRBV6-4 and J usage is TRBJ2-3, with D unresolved. The V and J ends lost 3 bases and 2 bases respectively, with 9 bases between them. Germline values: CDR1 MRHNA, CDR2 SNTAGT. The CDR3 runs 14 residues. This chain's CDR3 is CASSEGPSTDTQYF. CDR3 bases: TGTGCCAGCAGTGAGGGCCCCTCCACAGATACGCAGTATTTT.

By frequency in the sample, this clonotype is large. V gene TRBV6-5 combines with J gene TRBJ2-7; D might be TRBD1 or TRBD2, each matching 6 bases. The CDR3 has 16 amino acids. In germline, CDR1 is MNHEY, CDR2 SVGAGI. Trimming took off 1 base at V and 0 bases at J, with 13 bases between the two ends. DNA for the CDR3: TGTGCCAGCAGTTACTTGAGGGGGGACATCTCCTACGAGCAGTACTTC. Encoded protein: CASSYLRGDISYEQYF.

The V and J genes are TRBV20-1 and TRBJ1-2; D possibly corresponds to TRBD1 (5 bases). Germline CDR1 DFQATT, CDR2 SNEGSKA (reference sequence). This CDR3 is 12 amino acids long. V was cut by 3 bases and J by 5 bases, with 10 bases left in between. The CDR3 loop is CSASSRGYGYTF. The CDR3, as DNA: TGCAGTGCTAGTTCCCGGGGGTATGGCTACACCTTC.

This chain uses TRBV24-1 with TRBJ1-3; 9 nucleotides line up with TRBD1. With V trimmed by 12 bases and J by 2 bases, 4 bases remained unmatched. Germline assignment: CDR1 KGHDR and CDR2 SFDVKD. The length of the CDR3 is 13 residues. The CDR3 reads CAVQGAAGNTIYF. CDR3 in DNA: TGTGCCGTACAGGGGGCTGCTGGAAACACCATATATTTT.

CDR3 region: CASRGQANNQPQHF. For the CDR3, the DNA is TGTGCCAGCAGGGGACAAGCCAACAATCAGCCCCAGCATTTT. V gene TRBV6-1 combines with J gene TRBJ1-5, with D maybe TRBD1 (6 bases). Per the germline V gene, CDR1 is MNHNS and CDR2 is SASEGT. CDR3 length: 14 residues. Between the trimmed V and J ends, which lost 6 bases and 3 bases, there was a span of 12 bases.

This clonotype was found a few times. The V gene is TRBV6-2 or TRBV6-3, the J gene TRBJ2-6; D is tentatively TRBD1 or TRBD2 (5 bases each). Germline CDR1 reads MNHEY; CDR2 reads SVGEGT. V gave up 8 bases and J gave up 1 base, with 12 bases separating them. CDR3 length: 15 residues. The CDR3 here is CASWKGRSGANVLTF. CDR3 coding DNA: TGTGCCAGCTGGAAGGGGAGATCTGGGGCCAACGTCCTGACTTTC.

This clonotype appeared a single time. This may come from a read error, since a much larger clone is one base off. The V gene is TRBV29-1, the J gene TRBJ2-5; no clear D gene. The CDR3 spans 13 residues. Germline CDR1 is SQVTM and CDR2 is ANQGSEA. Trimming pared 2 bases from V and 5 bases from J, leaving 12 bases between. The CDR3 DNA reads as TGCAGCGTTGAAACCTGCAGCATGGAGACCCAGTACTTC. Protein: CSVETCSMETQYF.

The V call is TRBV5-6, the J call TRBJ1-6; no clear D gene. CDR3 length: 18 residues. Germline CDR1 SGHDT, CDR2 YYEEEE. Trimming left V 0 bases short and J 6 bases short, with 19 bases between. The CDR3 DNA reads as TGTGCCAGCAGCTTGGCCTTCCTACGTGGCAGTCCTAATTCACCCCTCCACTTT. As protein: CASSLAFLRGSPNSPLHF.

The chain links TRBV6-5 to TRBJ1-1; D is unresolved. Germline CDR1 and CDR2: MNHEY and SVGAGI. This CDR3 spans 12 amino acids. Deletions cut 7 bases from V and 0 bases from J, with 6 bases between. The CDR3 region is CASTGMNTEAFF. CDR3 nucleotide sequence: TGTGCCAGCACAGGCATGAACACTGAAGCTTTCTTT.

The V and J genes are TRBV11-1 and TRBJ2-3; 7 positions match TRBD2. Germline CDR1 SGHAT, CDR2 FQDESV (reference sequence). Germline trimming cut 3 bases from V and 1 base from J; bases unmatched to any gene: 13. The CDR3 runs 18 residues. In DNA, the CDR3 is TGTGCCAGCAGCTTGTGGTCGTCTAGCGGACCTCGCACAGATACGCAGTATTTT. Translated: CASSLWSSSGPRTDTQYF.

The chain recombines TRBV27 with TRBJ2-2; 8 positions match TRBD2. Germline lookup yields CDR1 MNHEY and CDR2 SMNVEV (reference sequence). With V trimmed by 6 bases and J by 1 base, 7 bases remained unmatched. The CDR3 has 16 amino acids. CDR3 DNA: TGTGCCAGCAGGGCTCTGAGCGGGAGGAACACCGGGGAGCTGTTTTTT. Its protein is CASRALSGRNTGELFF.

This clonotype is labeled medium-sized (0.01 to 0.1%). This chain joins TRBV6-5 and TRBJ2-7; 8 bases map to TRBD2. The germline V gene encodes CDR1 MNHEY and CDR2 SVGAGI. The CDR3 totals 14 residues. With 2 bases clipped from V and 4 bases from J, the junction kept 4 bases outside the gene matches. CDR3 in amino acids: CASSYGGGGYEQYF. The CDR3 DNA reads TGTGCCAGCAGTTACGGGGGCGGGGGGTACGAGCAGTACTTC.

J is TRBJ1-1 and V is TRBV19; 7 positions agree with TRBD1. The germline V gene encodes CDR1 LNHDA and CDR2 SQIVND (reference sequence). The CDR3 consists of 15 residues. Trimming at V came to 3 bases and at J to 4 bases, leaving 8 bases not matched to a gene. CDR3 region: CASSMGTGVGTEAFF. CDR3 DNA: TGTGCCAGTAGTATGGGAACAGGGGTTGGCACTGAAGCTTTCTTT.